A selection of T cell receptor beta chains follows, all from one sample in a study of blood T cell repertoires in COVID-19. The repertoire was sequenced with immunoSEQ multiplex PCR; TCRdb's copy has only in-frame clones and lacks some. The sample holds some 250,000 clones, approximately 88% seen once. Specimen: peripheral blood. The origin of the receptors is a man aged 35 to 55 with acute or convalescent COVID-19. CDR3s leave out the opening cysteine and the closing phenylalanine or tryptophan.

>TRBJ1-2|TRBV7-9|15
ASSLVVEEGQPSGYT
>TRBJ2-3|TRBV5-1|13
ASSLEGVPTDTQY
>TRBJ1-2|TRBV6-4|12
ASGPGQGDYGYT
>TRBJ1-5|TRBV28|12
ASSRDRVNQPQH
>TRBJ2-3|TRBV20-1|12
SASSGLSTDTQY
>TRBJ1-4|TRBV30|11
AWSDRANEKLF
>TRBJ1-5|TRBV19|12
ASSATGENQPQH
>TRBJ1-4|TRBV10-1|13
ASSESGTGDEKLF
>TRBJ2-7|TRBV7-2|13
ASSISTGQGYEQY
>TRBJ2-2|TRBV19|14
ASTHFAGFNTGELF
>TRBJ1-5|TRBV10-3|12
AIKGQGNNQPQH
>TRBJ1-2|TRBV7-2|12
ASSDRDWSYGYT
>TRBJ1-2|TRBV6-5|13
ASSTSDSGVYGYT
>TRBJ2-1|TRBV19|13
ASSWSGRAVDEQF
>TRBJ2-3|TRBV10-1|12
ASSGSTGPDTQY
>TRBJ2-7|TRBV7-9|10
ASSLAQYEQY
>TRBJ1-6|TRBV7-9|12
ASSFVRDGSPLH
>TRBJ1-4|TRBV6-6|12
ASSFATENEKLF
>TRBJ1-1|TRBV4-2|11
ASSQGLDTEAF
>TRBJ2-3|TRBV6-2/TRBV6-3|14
ASSYSRDSNTDTQY
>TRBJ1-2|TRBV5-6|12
ASSPTGGLYGYT
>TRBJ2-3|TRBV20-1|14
SASQGLAGDTDTQY
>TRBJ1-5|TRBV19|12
ASSIPGQQWAQH
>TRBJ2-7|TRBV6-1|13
ASSEDVGAGGEQY
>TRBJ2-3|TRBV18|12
ASSPASSTDTQY
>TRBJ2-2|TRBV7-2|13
ASSQNTAVTGELF
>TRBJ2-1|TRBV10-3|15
AISAGTSGSLGNEQF
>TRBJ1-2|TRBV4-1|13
ASSQGDSTNYGYT
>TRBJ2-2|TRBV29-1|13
SVRLGALDSGELF
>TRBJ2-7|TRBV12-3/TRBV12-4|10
ASRPGTSAMT
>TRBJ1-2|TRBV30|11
AWREDSLSGYT
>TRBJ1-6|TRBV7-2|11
ASSEQENSPLH
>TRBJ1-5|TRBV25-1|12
ASSPWQADQPQH
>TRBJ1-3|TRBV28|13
ASSPHRESGNTIY
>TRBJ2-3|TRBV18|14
ASSQGLAGSTDTQY
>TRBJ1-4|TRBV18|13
ASSPRQGRREKLF
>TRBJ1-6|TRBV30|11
ASEGGGETPLH
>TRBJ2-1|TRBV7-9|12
ASSLAGLANSLF
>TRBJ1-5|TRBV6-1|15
ASSEALIGQGNQPQH
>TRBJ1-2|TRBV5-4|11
ASSLAGGDGYT
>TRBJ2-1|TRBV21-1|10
ASSKEQESGF
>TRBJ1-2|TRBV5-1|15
ASSPGALDSPLYGYT
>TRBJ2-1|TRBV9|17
ASSVESTGGGRSYNEQF
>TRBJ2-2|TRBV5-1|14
ASSFLAGGRTGELF
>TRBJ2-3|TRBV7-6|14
ASSLGPGLVTDTQY
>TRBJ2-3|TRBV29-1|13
SVERGTGLSDTQY
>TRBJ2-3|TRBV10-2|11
ASQKGRTDTQY
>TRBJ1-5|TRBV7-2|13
ASSLGQGAFQPQH
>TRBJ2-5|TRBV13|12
ASSFAGFQETQY
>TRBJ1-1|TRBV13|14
ASSSLRGFTNTEAF
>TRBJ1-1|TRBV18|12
ASSPSGDSRTAF